Sequencing of this T cell receptor (beta chain) was carried out in a study of cytomegalovirus exposure and HLA in healthy donors. Findings and caveats of the study: Listed as cytomegalovirus-associated were roughly 180 TCR beta chains. Per published accounts, TCR beta sequences correctly predicted the HLA-A and HLA-B alleles of most subjects.

PCR employed 60 Vbeta and 13 Jbeta primers. Clones were sequenced by immunoSEQ multiplex PCR, and TCRdb holds only the in-frame ones, with some missing. This repertoire includes approximately 100,000 clones. The CDR3 consists of 13 residues. Trimming left V 1 base short and J 4 bases short, with 4 bases between. The germline gives CDR1 LGHNA, CDR2 YNFKEQ. With respect to this clone: Its antigen is still unknown.

The donors, nominally healthy at sampling, likely had unrecorded immune exposures. The sample taken for sequencing was PBMCs. The receptor was derived from a middle-aged man in good health and CMV-seronegative. V and J are TRBV4-2 and TRBJ2-2; no definite D call. The CDR3 nucleotides read TGTGCCAGCAGCCAAGGGCTCACCGGGGAGCTGTTTTTT. Its translation is CASSQGLTGELFF.